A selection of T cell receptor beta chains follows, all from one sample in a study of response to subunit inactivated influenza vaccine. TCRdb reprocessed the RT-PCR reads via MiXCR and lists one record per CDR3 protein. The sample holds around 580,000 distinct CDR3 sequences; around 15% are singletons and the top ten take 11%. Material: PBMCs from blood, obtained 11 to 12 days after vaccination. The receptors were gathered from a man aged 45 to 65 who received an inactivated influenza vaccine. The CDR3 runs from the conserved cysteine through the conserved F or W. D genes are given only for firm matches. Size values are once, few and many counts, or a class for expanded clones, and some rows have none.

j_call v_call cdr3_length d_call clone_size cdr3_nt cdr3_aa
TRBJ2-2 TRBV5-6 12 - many TGTGCCAGCAGCTATTACACCGGGGAGCTGTTTTTT CASSYYTGELFF
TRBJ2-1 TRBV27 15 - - TGTGCCAGCAGTAGAGCGGGTGGTACCTACAATGAGCAGTTCTTC CASSRAGGTYNEQFF
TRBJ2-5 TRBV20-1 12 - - TGCAGTGCTAGCGACCCTAGAGGGACCCAGTACTTC CSASDPRGTQYF
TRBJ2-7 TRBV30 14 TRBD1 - TGTGCCTGGAATCCGGGACAGGGACTTGGCGAGCAGTACTTC CAWNPGQGLGEQYF
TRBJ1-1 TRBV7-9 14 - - TGTGCCAGCAGCTTAGGGCTTGGTGAGAGCGAAGCTTTCTTT CASSLGLGESEAFF
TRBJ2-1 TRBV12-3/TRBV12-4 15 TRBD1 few TGTGCCAGCAGGGGGGACAGGGGGGTCATCAATGAGCAGTTCTTC CASRGDRGVINEQFF
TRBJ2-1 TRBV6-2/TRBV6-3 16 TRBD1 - TGTGCCAGCAGTCTGTCGGGACAGGGGAACTACAATGAGCAGTTCTTC CASSLSGQGNYNEQFF
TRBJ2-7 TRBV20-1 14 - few TGCAGTGCTAGAATGGCCGGGAGTTGGAACGAGCAGTACTTC CSARMAGSWNEQYF
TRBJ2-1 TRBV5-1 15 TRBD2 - TGCGCCAGCATATCACTAGCGGGAAAAGTCAATGAGCAGTTCTTC CASISLAGKVNEQFF
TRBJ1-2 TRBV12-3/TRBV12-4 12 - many TGTGCCAGCAGCTCCGGCCCTCGGGGCTACACCTTC CASSSGPRGYTF
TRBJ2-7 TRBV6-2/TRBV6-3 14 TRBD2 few TGTGCCAGCAGTTCTGTAGCGGGAGAGTCCGAGCAGTACTTC CASSSVAGESEQYF
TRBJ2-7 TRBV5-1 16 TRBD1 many TGCGCCAGCAGCTTTGGAACAGGGGGTAGCTCCTACGAGCAGTACTTC CASSFGTGGSSYEQYF
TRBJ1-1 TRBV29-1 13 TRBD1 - TGCAGCGTTGAGGGACAGGGGGCCACTGAAGCTTTCTTT CSVEGQGATEAFF
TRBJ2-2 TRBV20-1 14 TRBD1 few TGCAGTGTAGAGGACAGGGGGGTGTCCGGGGAGCTGTTTTTT CSVEDRGVSGELFF
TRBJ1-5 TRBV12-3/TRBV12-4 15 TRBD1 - TGTGCCAGCAGTTTTAGGGGGACAGGGTATCAGCCCCAGCATTTT CASSFRGTGYQPQHF
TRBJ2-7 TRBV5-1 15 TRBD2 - TGCGCCAGCAGCCCACTAGCGGGAGGCCTCTACGAGCAGTACTTC CASSPLAGGLYEQYF
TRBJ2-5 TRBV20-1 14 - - TGCAGTGCTAGAGATCTCACGGGTCATTTGACCCAGTACTTC CSARDLTGHLTQYF
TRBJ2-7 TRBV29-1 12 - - TGCAGCGTTGAGGGGGGAGACTACGAGCAGTACTTC CSVEGGDYEQYF
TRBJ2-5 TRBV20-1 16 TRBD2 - TGCAGTGCTAGCGACCCCAATAGCGGGAGAATAGAGACCCAGTACTTC CSASDPNSGRIETQYF
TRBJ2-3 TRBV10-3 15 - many TGTGCCATCAGTAGAGTAGCGACAGACACAGATACGCAGTATTTT CAISRVATDTDTQYF
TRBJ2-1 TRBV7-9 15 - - TGTGCCAGCAGTCACACCCGGGTAGCTTACAATGAGCAGTTCTTC CASSHTRVAYNEQFF
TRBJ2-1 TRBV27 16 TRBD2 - TGTGCCAGCAGTTTAGCGGGGGGCCCCGCGTACAATGAGCAGTTCTTC CASSLAGGPAYNEQFF
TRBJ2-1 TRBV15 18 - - TGTGCCACCAGCAGCCAGACCGGGACGCCGAGCTCCTACAATGAGCAGTTCTTC CATSSQTGTPSSYNEQFF
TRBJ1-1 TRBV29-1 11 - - TGCAGCGTTGATAAGTACACTGAAGCTTTCTTT CSVDKYTEAFF
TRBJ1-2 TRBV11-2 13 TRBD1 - TGTGCCAGCAGTCGGGACAGGGGGCTAGGCTACACCTTC CASSRDRGLGYTF
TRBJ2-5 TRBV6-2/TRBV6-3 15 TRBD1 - TGTGCCAGCAGACCTCGGACAGGGGGGCAAGAGACCCAGTACTTC CASRPRTGGQETQYF
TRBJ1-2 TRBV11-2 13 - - TGTGCCAGCAGCCAAAAGGGCGCCTATGGCTACACCTTC CASSQKGAYGYTF
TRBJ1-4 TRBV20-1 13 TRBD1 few TGCAGTGCGCCCGGGACAGGGGGCGAAAAACTGTTTTTT CSAPGTGGEKLFF
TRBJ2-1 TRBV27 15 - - TGTGCCAGCAGTTTACTCGGGAGCACCTACAATGAGCAGTTCTTC CASSLLGSTYNEQFF
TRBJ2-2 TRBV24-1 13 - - TGTGCCACCAGTGATAGGTGGACCGGGGAGCTGTTTTTT CATSDRWTGELFF
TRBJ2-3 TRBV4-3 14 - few TGCGCCAGCAGCCAAGATCCGCAAGTGGATACGCAGTATTTT CASSQDPQVDTQYF
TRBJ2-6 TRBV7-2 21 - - TGTGCCAGCAGCTTAGCGACGTCAACAGGGAGGCCTCCTTCTGGGGCCAACGTCCTGACTTTC CASSLATSTGRPPSGANVLTF
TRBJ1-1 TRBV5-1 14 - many TGCGCCAGCAGCTTGGAGGGGATGAACACTGAAGCTTTCTTT CASSLEGMNTEAFF
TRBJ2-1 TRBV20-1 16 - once TGCTGTGCTAGAGATCATTGGCGGAGTCGCTACAATGAGCAGTTCTTC CCARDHWRSRYNEQFF
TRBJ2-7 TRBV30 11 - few TGTGCCTGGAGTCAGGGCTACGAGCAGTACTTC CAWSQGYEQYF
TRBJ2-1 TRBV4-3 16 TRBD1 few TGCGCCAGCAGCCAAGATCCGGGACAGCCCTACAATGAGCAGTTCTTC CASSQDPGQPYNEQFF
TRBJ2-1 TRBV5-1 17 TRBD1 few TGCGCCAGCAGCTTGACCGGGACAGGGGGACCATACAATGAGCAGTTCTTC CASSLTGTGGPYNEQFF
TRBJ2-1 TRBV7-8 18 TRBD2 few TGTGCCAGCAGCTTAGCGGCGCGGGAGATTTGGCTCTACAATGAGCAGTTCTTC CASSLAAREIWLYNEQFF
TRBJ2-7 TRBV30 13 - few TGTGCCTGGAGTGTACTACAGGAAAGCGAGCAGTACTTC CAWSVLQESEQYF
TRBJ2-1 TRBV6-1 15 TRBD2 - TGTGCCAGCAGTCCTAGCGGGAGGGCCGGCAATGAGCAGTTCTTC CASSPSGRAGNEQFF
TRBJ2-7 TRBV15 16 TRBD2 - TGTGCCACCAGCAGAATAGAACTAGCGGGGGGATCCGAGCAGTACTTC CATSRIELAGGSEQYF
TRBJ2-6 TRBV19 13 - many TGTGCCTCCAGGGGCTCTGGGGCCAACGTCCTGACTTTC CASRGSGANVLTF
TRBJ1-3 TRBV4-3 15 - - TGCGCTAGCAGCGAGAGGCCGGGGTCTGGAAACACCATATATTTT CASSERPGSGNTIYF
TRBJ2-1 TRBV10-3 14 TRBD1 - TGTGCCACCGAAACCGGGACAGGGGGATATGAGCAGTTCTTC CATETGTGGYEQFF
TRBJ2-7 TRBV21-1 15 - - TGTGCCAGCAGCGTACCGGGACAGGGGTCCTACGAGCAGTACTTC CASSVPGQGSYEQYF
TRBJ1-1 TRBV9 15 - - TGTGCCAGCAGCGTAGGTCACTCCGCGAACACTGAAGCTTTCTTT CASSVGHSANTEAFF
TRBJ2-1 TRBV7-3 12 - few TGTGCCAGCAGCCAGAGGGAGAATGAGCAGTTCTTC CASSQRENEQFF
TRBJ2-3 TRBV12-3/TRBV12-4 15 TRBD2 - TGTGCCAGCAGCCAGACTAGCGTTGGCACAGATACGCAGTATTTT CASSQTSVGTDTQYF
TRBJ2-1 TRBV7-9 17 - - TGTGCCAGCAGCCGCTGGGTAGCCAGACGGGGATACAATGAGCAGTTCTTC CASSRWVARRGYNEQFF
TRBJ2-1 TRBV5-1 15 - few TGCGCCAGCAGCTTGGCGGGGGGCGCGTTGGGTGAGCAGTTCTTC CASSLAGGALGEQFF
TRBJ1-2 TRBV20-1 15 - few TGCAGTGCTAGCCTCTTTTCCAGACAGAGGGACATCTACACCTTC CSASLFSRQRDIYTF
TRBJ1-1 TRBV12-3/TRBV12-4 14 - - TGTGCCAGCGGAGTATTAACAGTGAACACTGAAGCTTTCTTT CASGVLTVNTEAFF
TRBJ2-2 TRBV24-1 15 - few TGTGCCACGCGAGGAGCGGAGGCGGACACCGGGGAGCTGTTTTTT CATRGAEADTGELFF
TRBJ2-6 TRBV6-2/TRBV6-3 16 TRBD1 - TGTGCCAGCAGTGGACAGGGTGGAGAGGGGGCCAACGTCCTGACTTTC CASSGQGGEGANVLTF
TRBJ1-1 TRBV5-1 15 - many TGCGCCAGCAGCTTGCGGCACCCCATGAACACTGAAGCTTTCTTT CASSLRHPMNTEAFF
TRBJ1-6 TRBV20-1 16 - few TGCAGTGCTAGTTCGGGGTTGTTTTCCTATAATTCACCCCTCCACTTT CSASSGLFSYNSPLHF
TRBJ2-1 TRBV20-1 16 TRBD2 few TGCAGTGCTAGAGATCGCAGAAGCGGGGCATACAATGAGCAGTTCTTC CSARDRRSGAYNEQFF
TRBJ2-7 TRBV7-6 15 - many TGTGCCAGCAGCCCCTTACAGGGTGTGGGGGACGAGCAGTACTTC CASSPLQGVGDEQYF
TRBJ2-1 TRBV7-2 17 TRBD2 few TGTGCCAGCAGCTTAGGGTTTGTGACTAGCGGGAGTAGAGAGCAGTTCTTC CASSLGFVTSGSREQFF